Below are 19 T cell receptor beta chains sequenced from a single sample in a study of cytomegalovirus exposure and HLA in healthy donors. Use of 60 Vbeta and 13 Jbeta primers characterized the PCR. Profiled with immunoSEQ multiplex PCR; TCRdb holds only in-frame clones, not every one. The sample holds about 100,000 clones, over 60% seen once. Source material: PBMCs. These receptors came from a female donor in good health and CMV-seropositive.

J is TRBJ1-3 and V is TRBV10-3, with unresolved D. The CDR3 length is 16 residues. CDR1 ENHRY and CDR2 SYGVKD come from the germline V gene. V lost 2 bases to trimming and J lost 3 bases, with 14 bases between them. CDR3: CAISEVEGKVGNTIYF. CDR3 DNA: TGTGCCATCAGTGAGGTGGAGGGAAAGGTTGGAAACACCATATATTTT.

This chain links TRBV6-5 with TRBJ2-1; the D gene is possibly TRBD2 (5 bases). This CDR3 comprises 14 residues. Germline V CDR1 and CDR2: MNHEY, SVGAGI. V lost 6 bases and J 6 bases, leaving 15 bases between the germline ends. This CDR3 reads CASSKVGGSNEQFF. CDR3 coding DNA: TGTGCCAGCAGCAAGGTAGGAGGATCCAATGAGCAGTTCTTC.

This clone was recorded only once. The rearrangement joins TRBV7-2 to TRBJ2-5; D gene unclear. CDR1 SGHTA and CDR2 FQGNSA come from the germline V gene. Between the trimmed V and J ends, which lost 4 bases and 5 bases, there was a span of 5 bases. The CDR3 is 11 amino acids. The CDR3 DNA reads as TGTGCCAGCAGCTCCCGGGAGACCCAGTACTTC. Translating it yields CASSSRETQYF. Full variable domain (outside the CDR3, taken from reference TRBV7-2 and TRBJ2-5): GAGVSQSPSNKVTEKGKDVELRCDPISGHTALYWYRQSLGQGLEFLIYFQGNSAPDKSGLPSDRFSAERTGGSVSTLTIQRTQQEDSAVYLCASSSRETQYFGPGTRLLVL.

A single count supports this clone. The chain combines TRBV9 with TRBJ2-1; D is unclear. The CDR3 totals 11 residues. CDR1 and CDR2 from the germline V gene are SGDLS and YYNGEE. V was trimmed by 3 bases and J by 6 bases, leaving 4 bases between them. The CDR3 loop reads CASSALNEQFF. The CDR3 DNA reads as TGTGCCAGCAGCGCCCTCAATGAGCAGTTCTTC. Supplemented by reference TRBV9 and TRBJ2-1, the full variable domain reads DSGVTQTPKHLITATGQRVTLRCSPRSGDLSVYWYQQSLDQGLQFLIQYYNGEERAKGNILERFSAQQFPDLHSELNLSSLELGDSALYFCASSALNEQFFGPGTRLTVL.

This chain uses TRBV25-1 with TRBJ1-2, with D possibly TRBD1 on 6 matching bases. The V gene's germline CDR1 is MGHDK and CDR2 SYGVNS. V was shortened by 5 bases and J by 8 bases, with 12 bases between the two germline ends. This CDR3 comprises 12 residues. The chain's CDR3 is CASSHRDGGYTF. The CDR3 DNA reads TGTGCCAGCAGTCACAGGGATGGAGGCTACACCTTC.

The sample holds one count of this clone. This rearrangement joins TRBV5-6 to TRBJ1-4; no reliable D call. V gave up 4 bases and J gave up 10 bases, with 20 bases separating them. CDR1 and CDR2 from the germline V gene are SGHDT and YYEEEE. The CDR3 runs to 15 residues. The CDR3: CASSHRLRPGGKLFF. In nucleotides, the CDR3 is TGTGCCAGCAGCCATCGGCTAAGGCCGGGTGGAAAACTGTTTTTT.

The chain carries TRBV5-1 and TRBJ1-1, with 7 bases lining up with TRBD1. CDR1 and CDR2 (germline): SGHRS, YFSETQ. V gave up 0 bases and J gave up 0 bases; unmatched junction bases: 14. This CDR3 region has 19 residues. The CDR3 nucleotides read TGCGCCAGCAGCTTGGGGGTCGGCAGGGGGTCATTAGTGAACACTGAAGCTTTCTTT. Translated, it gives CASSLGVGRGSLVNTEAFF.

This sequence joins TRBV7-9 and TRBJ2-1; D call uncertain. Trimming left V 5 bases short and J 6 bases short, with 8 bases between. Germline CDR1 reads SEHNR; CDR2 reads FQNEAQ (reference sequence). The CDR3 consists of 12 residues. In DNA form, the CDR3 reads TGTGCCAGCAGCCCACAAAGCAATGAGCAGTTCTTC. Amino acids: CASSPQSNEQFF. The entire variable domain, with the rest obtained from reference TRBV7-9 and TRBJ2-1, is as follows: DTGVSQNPRHKITKRGQNVTFRCDPISEHNRLYWYRQTLGQGPEFLTYFQNEAQLEKSRLLSDRFSAERPKGSFSTLEIQRTEQGDSAMYLCASSPQSNEQFFGPGTRLTVL.

V gene TRBV30 combines with J gene TRBJ1-2; D is undetermined. Trimming took off 3 bases at V and 0 bases at J, with 11 bases between the two ends. Per germline, CDR1 GTSNPN and CDR2 SVGIG (reference sequence). CDR3 length: 14 residues. The CDR3 here is CAWRPRETNYGYTF. For the CDR3, the DNA is TGTGCCTGGAGGCCTAGAGAGACTAACTATGGCTACACCTTC.

This clone has more than one count but fewer than ten. This chain links TRBV27 with TRBJ2-1, with TRBD1 identical over 10 bases. Losses at the gene ends were 7 bases for V and 8 bases for J; bases not matched to a gene: 11. CDR1 and CDR2 (germline): MNHEY, SMNVEV (reference sequence). The CDR3 extends over 15 amino acids. CDR3 amino acids: CASIRQGAFTYEQFF. For the CDR3, the DNA is TGTGCCAGCATTCGACAGGGGGCCTTTACATATGAGCAGTTCTTC.

The chain uses TRBV11-2 and TRBJ2-7; TRBD2 is a possible D gene (5 bases). This CDR3 contains 15 residues. Trimming pared 1 base from V and 3 bases from J, leaving 13 bases between. Germline CDR1 SGHAT, CDR2 FQNNGV. The CDR3 is CASSLVAWGDYEQYF. In DNA form, the CDR3 reads TGTGCCAGCAGCTTAGTAGCTTGGGGAGACTACGAGCAGTACTTC.

This clone came up a few times. The chain carries TRBV5-4 and TRBJ2-7; D is possibly TRBD1 (6 bases). The V gene's germline CDR1 is SGHNT and CDR2 YYREEE (reference sequence). The CDR3 loop spans 15 amino acids. The V end lost 0 bases, the J end lost 3 bases, and 13 bases lay between the germline ends. In DNA, the CDR3 is TGTGCCAGCAGCTTGGAGGATCAGGGGAGCTACGAGCAGTACTTC. Translating gives CASSLEDQGSYEQYF.

The J gene is TRBJ2-1, the V gene TRBV5-1, with 10 nucleotides matching TRBD2. This CDR3 is built from 16 residues. Losses at the gene ends were 0 bases for V and 5 bases for J; bases not matched to a gene: 5. Per germline, CDR1 SGHRS and CDR2 YFSETQ. CDR3 DNA sequence: TGCGCCAGCAGCTTGGTATGGAGCGGGAGGGACAATGAGCAGTTCTTC. Amino acid sequence: CASSLVWSGRDNEQFF.

The chain combines TRBV18 with TRBJ1-2; TRBD1 aligns across 7 bases. From germline, CDR1 is KGHSH and CDR2 LQKENI. With 6 bases clipped from V and 8 bases from J, the junction kept 6 bases outside the gene matches. This CDR3 region has 12 residues. The CDR3 here is CASSTTGWGYTF. CDR3 sequence (DNA): TGTGCCAGCTCCACGACAGGGTGGGGCTACACCTTC.

The genes are TRBV5-6 and TRBJ1-5; possibly TRBD1 for D (5 bases). V gave up 2 bases and J gave up 6 bases, with 15 bases separating them. This CDR3 has 15 residues. The V gene's germline CDR1 is SGHDT and CDR2 YYEEEE. CDR3: CASSLGVRGSQPQHF. The CDR3 coding sequence is TGTGCCAGCAGCTTAGGGGTAAGGGGTTCTCAGCCCCAGCATTTT.

This sequence joins TRBV5-1 and TRBJ2-1; TRBD2 aligns across 13 bases. This CDR3 contains 15 residues. With 5 bases clipped from V and 8 bases from J, the junction kept 7 bases outside the gene matches. Germline assignment: CDR1 SGHRS and CDR2 YFSETQ. DNA of the CDR3: TGCGCCAGCAGGGGACGGACTAGCGGGAGTGATGAGCAGTTCTTC. Amino acid sequence: CASRGRTSGSDEQFF.

CDR3 protein: CASSYDRVNSPLHF. The CDR3 nucleotides read TGTGCCAGCAGCTACGACAGGGTTAATTCACCCCTCCACTTT. V gene TRBV7-8 combines with J gene TRBJ1-6; 7 bases are shared with TRBD1. The V gene end was trimmed by 4 bases and the J gene end by 6 bases; junction bases not matched to a gene: 3. The CDR3 contains 14 residues. Germline values: CDR1 SGHVS, CDR2 FQNEAQ.

This chain links TRBV30 with TRBJ2-7; no clear D gene. The CDR3 contains 11 residues. The germline V gene has CDR1 GTSNPN and CDR2 SVGIG (reference sequence). The ends were cut back, 8 bases at V and 3 bases at J, with 11 bases in the middle. Here the CDR3 reads CAGSGNYEQYF. CDR3 DNA: TGTGCCGGATCAGGAAACTACGAGCAGTACTTC. The full variable domain, its missing parts supplied by reference TRBV30 and TRBJ2-7, is SQTIHQWPATLVQPVGSPLSLECTVEGTSNPNLYWYRQAAGRGLQLLFYSVGIGQISSEVPQNLSASRPQDRQFILSSKKLLLSDSGFYLCAGSGNYEQYFGPGTRLTVT.

The chain uses TRBV9 and TRBJ1-5, with D possibly matching TRBD1 (6 bases). This CDR3 is 14 amino acids long. Germline-derived CDR1 and CDR2 are SGDLS and YYNGEE. V lost 3 bases and J 2 bases, leaving 9 bases between the germline ends. CDR3 amino acids: CASSAGQRNQPQHF. In nucleotides, the CDR3 is TGTGCCAGCAGCGCAGGACAGCGCAATCAGCCCCAGCATTTT.